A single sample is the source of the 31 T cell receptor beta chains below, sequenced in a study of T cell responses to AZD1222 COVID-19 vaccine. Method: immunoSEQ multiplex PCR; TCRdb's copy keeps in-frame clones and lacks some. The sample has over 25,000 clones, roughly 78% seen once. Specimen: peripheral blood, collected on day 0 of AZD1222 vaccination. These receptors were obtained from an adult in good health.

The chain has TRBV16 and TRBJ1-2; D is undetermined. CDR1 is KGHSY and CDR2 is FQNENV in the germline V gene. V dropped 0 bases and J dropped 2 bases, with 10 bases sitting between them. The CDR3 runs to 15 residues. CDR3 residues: CASSQSGSGNYGYTF. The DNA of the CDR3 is TGTGCCAGCAGCCAATCAGGGTCCGGAAACTATGGCTACACCTTC.

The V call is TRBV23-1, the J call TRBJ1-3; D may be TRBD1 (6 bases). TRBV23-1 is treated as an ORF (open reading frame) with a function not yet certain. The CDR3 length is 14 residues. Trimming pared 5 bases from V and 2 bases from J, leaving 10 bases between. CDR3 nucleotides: TGCGCCAGCAGTGCCGGGGGGCCTGGAAACACCATATATTTT. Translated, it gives CASSAGGPGNTIYF.

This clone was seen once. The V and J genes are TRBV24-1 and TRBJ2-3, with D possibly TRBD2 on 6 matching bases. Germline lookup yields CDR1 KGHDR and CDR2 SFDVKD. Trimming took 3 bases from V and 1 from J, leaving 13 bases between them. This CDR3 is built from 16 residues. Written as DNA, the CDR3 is TGTGCCACCAGTGATCCGCTAGCGTTTGGCACAGATACGCAGTATTTT. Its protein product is CATSDPLAFGTDTQYF.

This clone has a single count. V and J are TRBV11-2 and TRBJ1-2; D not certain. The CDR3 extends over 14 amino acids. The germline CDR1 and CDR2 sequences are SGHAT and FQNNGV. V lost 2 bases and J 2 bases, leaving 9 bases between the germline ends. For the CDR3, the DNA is TGTGCCAGCAGCTTAACAGATTTAAACTATGGCTACACCTTC. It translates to CASSLTDLNYGYTF.

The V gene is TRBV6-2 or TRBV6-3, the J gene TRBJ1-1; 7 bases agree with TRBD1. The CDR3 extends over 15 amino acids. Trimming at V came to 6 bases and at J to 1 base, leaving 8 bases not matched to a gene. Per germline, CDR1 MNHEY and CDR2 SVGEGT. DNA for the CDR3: TGTGCCAGCAGCCAAGGGGGCGCGGGGAACACTGAAGCTTTCTTT. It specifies CASSQGGAGNTEAFF.

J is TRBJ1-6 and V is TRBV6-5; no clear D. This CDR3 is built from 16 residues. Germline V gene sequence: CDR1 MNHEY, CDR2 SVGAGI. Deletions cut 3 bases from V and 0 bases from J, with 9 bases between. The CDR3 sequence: CASSYSRSSYNSPLHF. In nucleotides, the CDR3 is TGTGCCAGCAGTTATAGTCGGAGCTCCTATAATTCACCCCTCCACTTT.

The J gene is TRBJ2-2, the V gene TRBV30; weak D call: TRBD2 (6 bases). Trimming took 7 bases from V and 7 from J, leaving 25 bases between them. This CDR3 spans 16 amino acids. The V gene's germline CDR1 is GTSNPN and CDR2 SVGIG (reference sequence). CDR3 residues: CASTNSGTGQVGELFF. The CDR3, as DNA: TGTGCCTCCACTAACTCCGGGACTGGACAAGTCGGGGAGCTGTTTTTT.

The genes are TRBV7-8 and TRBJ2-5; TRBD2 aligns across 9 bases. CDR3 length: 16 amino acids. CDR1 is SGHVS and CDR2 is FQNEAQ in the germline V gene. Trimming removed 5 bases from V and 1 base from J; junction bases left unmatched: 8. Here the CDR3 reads CASSPKAGGPQETQYF. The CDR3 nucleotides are TGTGCCAGCAGCCCCAAGGCGGGGGGGCCCCAAGAGACCCAGTACTTC.

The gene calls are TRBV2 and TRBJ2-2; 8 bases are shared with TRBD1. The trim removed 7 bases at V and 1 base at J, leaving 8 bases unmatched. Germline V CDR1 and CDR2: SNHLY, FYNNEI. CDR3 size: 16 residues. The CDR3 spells CASIIGGQGNTGELFF. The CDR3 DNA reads TGTGCCAGCATTATCGGAGGACAGGGGAACACCGGGGAGCTGTTTTTT.

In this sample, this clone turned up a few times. CDR3 sequence (DNA): TGTGCCACCGGACTAGCGGACAACTACGAGCAGTACGTC. It is translated as CATGLADNYEQYV. This chain uses TRBV6-5 with TRBJ2-7, with TRBD2 matching over 10 bases. After removal of 10 bases from V and 3 bases from J, the junction contained 6 bases not matched to a gene. The CDR3 consists of 13 residues. Germline loops: CDR1 MNHEY, CDR2 SVGAGI.

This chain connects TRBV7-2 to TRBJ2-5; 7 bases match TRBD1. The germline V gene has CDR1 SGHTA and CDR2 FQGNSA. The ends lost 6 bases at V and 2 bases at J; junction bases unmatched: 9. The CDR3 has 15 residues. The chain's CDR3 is CASRPHGTAQETQYF. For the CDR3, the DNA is TGTGCCAGCAGGCCACATGGGACAGCACAAGAGACCCAGTACTTC.

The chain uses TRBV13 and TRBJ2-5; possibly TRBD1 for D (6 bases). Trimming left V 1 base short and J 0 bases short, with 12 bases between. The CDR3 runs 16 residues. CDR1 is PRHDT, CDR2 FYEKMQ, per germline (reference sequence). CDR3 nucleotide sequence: TGTGCCAGCAGCTTAGTCAGGGGCCCGTACCAAGAGACCCAGTACTTC. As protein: CASSLVRGPYQETQYF.

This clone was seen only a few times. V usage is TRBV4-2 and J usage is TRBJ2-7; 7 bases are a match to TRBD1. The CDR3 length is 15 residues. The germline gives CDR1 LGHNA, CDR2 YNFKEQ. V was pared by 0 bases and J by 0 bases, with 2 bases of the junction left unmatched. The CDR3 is CASSQEEGASYEQYF. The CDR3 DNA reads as TGTGCCAGCAGCCAAGAAGAGGGGGCCTCCTACGAGCAGTACTTC.

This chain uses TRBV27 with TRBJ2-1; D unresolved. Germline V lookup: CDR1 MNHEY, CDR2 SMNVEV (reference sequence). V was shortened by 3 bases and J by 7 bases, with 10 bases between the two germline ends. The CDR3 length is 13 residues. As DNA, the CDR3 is TGTGCCAGCAGTTTGGCTATGGGAAATGAGCAGTTCTTC. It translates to CASSLAMGNEQFF.

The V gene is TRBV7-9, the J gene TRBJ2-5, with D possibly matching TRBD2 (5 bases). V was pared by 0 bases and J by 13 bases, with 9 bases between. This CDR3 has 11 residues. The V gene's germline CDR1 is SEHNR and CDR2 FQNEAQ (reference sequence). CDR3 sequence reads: CASSLAEESYF. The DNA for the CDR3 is TGTGCCAGCAGCTTAGCGGAGGAATCGTACTTC.

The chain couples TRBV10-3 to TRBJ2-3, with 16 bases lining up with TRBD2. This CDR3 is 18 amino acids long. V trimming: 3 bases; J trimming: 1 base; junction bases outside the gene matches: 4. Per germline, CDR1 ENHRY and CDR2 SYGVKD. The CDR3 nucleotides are TGTGCCATCAGTGAACCGGGACTAGCGGGGGGGCGCACAGATACGCAGTATTTT. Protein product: CAISEPGLAGGRTDTQYF.

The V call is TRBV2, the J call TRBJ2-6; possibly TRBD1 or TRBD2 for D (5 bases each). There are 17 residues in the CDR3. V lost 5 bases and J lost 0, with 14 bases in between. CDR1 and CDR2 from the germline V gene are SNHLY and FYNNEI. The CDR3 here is CASSLTGPASGANVLTF. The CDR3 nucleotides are TGTGCCAGCAGTCTGACGGGGCCCGCCTCTGGGGCCAACGTCCTGACTTTC. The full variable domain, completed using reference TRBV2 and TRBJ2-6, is EPEVTQTPSHQVTQMGQEVILRCVPISNHLYFYWYRQILGQKVEFLVSFYNNEISEKSEIFDDQFSVERPDGSNFTLKIRSTKLEDSAMYFCASSLTGPASGANVLTFGAGSRLTVL.

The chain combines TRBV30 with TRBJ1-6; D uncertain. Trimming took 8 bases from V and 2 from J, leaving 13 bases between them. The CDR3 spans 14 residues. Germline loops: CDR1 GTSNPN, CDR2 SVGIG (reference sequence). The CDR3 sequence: CARQTGPYNSPLHF. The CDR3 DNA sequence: TGTGCCCGCCAAACCGGGCCCTATAATTCACCCCTCCACTTT.

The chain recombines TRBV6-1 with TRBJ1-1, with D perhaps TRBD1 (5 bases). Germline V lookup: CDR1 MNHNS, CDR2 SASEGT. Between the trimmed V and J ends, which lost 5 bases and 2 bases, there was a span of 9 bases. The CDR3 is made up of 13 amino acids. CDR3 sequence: CASSYGGNTEAFF. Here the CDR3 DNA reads TGTGCCAGCAGTTATGGGGGAAACACTGAAGCTTTCTTT.

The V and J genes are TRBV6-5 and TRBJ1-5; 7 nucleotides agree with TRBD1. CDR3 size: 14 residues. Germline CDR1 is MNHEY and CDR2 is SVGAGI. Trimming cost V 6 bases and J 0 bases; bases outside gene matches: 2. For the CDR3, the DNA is TGTGCCAGCAGACAGGGGTATAGCAATCAGCCCCAGCATTTT. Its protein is CASRQGYSNQPQHF.

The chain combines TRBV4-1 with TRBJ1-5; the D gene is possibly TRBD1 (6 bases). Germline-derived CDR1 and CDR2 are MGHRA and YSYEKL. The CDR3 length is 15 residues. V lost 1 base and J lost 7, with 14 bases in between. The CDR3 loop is CASSQGRGFAQPQHF. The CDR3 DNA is TGCGCCAGCAGCCAAGGAAGGGGGTTCGCCCAGCCCCAGCATTTT.

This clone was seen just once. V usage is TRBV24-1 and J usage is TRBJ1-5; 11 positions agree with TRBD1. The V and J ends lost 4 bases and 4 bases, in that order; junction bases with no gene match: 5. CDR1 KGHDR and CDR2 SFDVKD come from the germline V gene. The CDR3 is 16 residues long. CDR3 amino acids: CATSEPGTGGNQPQHF. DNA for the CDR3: TGTGCCACCAGTGAGCCAGGGACAGGGGGAAATCAGCCCCAGCATTTT.

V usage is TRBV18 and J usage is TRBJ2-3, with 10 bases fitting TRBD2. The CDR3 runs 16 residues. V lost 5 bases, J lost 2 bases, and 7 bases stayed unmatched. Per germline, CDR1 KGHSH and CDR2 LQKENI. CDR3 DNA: TGTGCCAGCTCATCCTTAGCGGGAGGACTCACAGATACGCAGTATTTT. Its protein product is CASSSLAGGLTDTQYF.

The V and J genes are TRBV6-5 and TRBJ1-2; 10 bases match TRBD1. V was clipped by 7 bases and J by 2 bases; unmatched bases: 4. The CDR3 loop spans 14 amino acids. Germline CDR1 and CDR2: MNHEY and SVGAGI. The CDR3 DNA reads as TGTGCCAGCATCCAGACAGGGGGCAACTATGGCTACACCTTC. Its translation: CASIQTGGNYGYTF.

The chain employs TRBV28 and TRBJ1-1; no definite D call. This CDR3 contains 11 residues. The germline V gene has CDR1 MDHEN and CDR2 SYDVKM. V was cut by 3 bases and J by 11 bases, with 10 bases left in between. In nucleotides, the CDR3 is TGTGCCAGCAGTTTCACAGCGGTCGCTTTCTTT. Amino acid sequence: CASSFTAVAFF.

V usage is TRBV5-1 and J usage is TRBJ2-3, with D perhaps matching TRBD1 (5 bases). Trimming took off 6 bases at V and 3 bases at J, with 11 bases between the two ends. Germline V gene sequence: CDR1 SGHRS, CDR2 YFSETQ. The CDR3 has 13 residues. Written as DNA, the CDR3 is TGCGCCAGCAAAATAGGGGTAACAGATACGCAGTATTTT. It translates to CASKIGVTDTQYF.

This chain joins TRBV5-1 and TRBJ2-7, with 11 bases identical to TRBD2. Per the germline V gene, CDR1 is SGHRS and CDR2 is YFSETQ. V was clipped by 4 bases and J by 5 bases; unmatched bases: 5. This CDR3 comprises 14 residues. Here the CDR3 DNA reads TGCGCCAGCAGCCGACTAGCGGGAAACCACGAGCAGTACTTC. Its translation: CASSRLAGNHEQYF.

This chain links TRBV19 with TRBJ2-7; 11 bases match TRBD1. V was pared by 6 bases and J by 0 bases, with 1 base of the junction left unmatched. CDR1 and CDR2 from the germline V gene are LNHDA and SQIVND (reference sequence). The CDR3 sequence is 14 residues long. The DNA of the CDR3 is TGTGCCAGTAGAGGGACAGGGGGCTCCTACGAGCAGTACTTC. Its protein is CASRGTGGSYEQYF.

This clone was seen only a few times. The CDR3 protein is CASRHTGSPLHF. The CDR3 nucleotides are TGTGCCAGCAGGCACACCGGATCACCCCTCCACTTT. V gene TRBV11-2 combines with J gene TRBJ1-6; D gene ambiguous. V lost 6 bases, J lost 10 bases, and 10 bases lay in between. Per the germline V gene, CDR1 is SGHAT and CDR2 is FQNNGV. The CDR3 is made up of 12 amino acids.

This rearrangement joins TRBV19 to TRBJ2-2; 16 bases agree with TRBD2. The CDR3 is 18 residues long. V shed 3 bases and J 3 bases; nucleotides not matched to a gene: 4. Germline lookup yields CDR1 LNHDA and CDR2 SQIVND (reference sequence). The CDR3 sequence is CASSMGLAGGPDTGELFF. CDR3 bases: TGTGCCAGTAGTATGGGACTAGCGGGAGGGCCTGACACCGGGGAGCTGTTTTTT.

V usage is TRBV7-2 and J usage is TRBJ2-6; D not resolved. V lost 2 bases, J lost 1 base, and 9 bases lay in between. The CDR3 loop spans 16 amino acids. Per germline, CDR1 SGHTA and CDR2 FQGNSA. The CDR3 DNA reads TGTGCCAGCAGCTTAATGGGTCTTTCTGGGGCCAACGTCCTGACTTTC. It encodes CASSLMGLSGANVLTF.